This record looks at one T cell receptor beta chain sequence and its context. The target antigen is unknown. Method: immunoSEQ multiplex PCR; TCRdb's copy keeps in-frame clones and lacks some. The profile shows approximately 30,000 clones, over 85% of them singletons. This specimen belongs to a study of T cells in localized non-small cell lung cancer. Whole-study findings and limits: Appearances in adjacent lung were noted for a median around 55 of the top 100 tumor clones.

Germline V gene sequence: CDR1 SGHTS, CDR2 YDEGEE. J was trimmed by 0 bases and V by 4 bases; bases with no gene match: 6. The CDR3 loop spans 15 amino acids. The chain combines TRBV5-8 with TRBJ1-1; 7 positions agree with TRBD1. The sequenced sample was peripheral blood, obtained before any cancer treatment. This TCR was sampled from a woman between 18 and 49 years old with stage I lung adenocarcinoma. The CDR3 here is CASSNTRGVNTEAFF. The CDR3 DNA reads TGTGCCAGCAGCAACACCAGGGGGGTGAACACTGAAGCTTTCTTT.